The present T cell receptor beta chain was sequenced within a study of T cells in Graves' hyperthyroidism and ophthalmopathy. Diagnosis rested on symptoms, serum thyroxine and TRAb, thyroid ultrasound, and orbital computed tomography. The authors took PBMCs from over 8.5 ml fresh peripheral blood. In germline, CDR1 is SGHRS, CDR2 YFSETQ. V lost 2 bases, J lost 11 bases, and 11 bases stayed unmatched. The CDR3 contains 15 residues. Amplification of TCR beta CDR3 regions used RNA as the template. First-round RT-PCR targeting the TCR CDR3 was performed with the HTBI primer set. From the multiplex PCR reads, TCRdb called clonotypes with MiXCR, one entry per CDR3 protein. The sample holds hundreds of thousands of distinct CDR3 sequences, roughly 37% seen once.

This clonotype was obtained from a man between 18 and 29 years old with Graves' hyperthyroidism. The source material was blood. The chain links TRBV5-1 to TRBJ1-1; 11 nucleotides line up with TRBD1. The CDR3 protein is CASSLTGTGGTYAFF. In DNA, the CDR3 is TGCGCCAGCAGCTTAACCGGGACAGGGGGGACGTATGCTTTCTTT.